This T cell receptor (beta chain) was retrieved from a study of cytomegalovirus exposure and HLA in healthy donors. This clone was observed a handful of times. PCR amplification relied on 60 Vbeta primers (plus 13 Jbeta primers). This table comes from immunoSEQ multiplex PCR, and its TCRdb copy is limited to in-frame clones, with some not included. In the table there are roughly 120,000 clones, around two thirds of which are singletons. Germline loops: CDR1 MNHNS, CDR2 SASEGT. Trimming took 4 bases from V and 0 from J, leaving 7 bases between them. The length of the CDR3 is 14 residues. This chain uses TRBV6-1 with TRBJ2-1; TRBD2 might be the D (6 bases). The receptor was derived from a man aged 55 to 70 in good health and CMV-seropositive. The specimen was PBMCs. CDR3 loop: CASSVGSSYNEQFF. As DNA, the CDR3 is TGTGCCAGCAGTGTCGGGAGCTCCTACAATGAGCAGTTCTTC.